The 12 T cell receptor beta chains in this list originate from one sample, sequenced in a study of shared clonotypes between healthy human individuals. Sequencing was performed with immunoSEQ multiplex PCR; in TCRdb, only in-frame clones are kept and a portion is missing. The sample holds about 2.3 million clones, under 95% seen once. The sequenced material came from naive CD4+ T cells from PBMCs. Subset of the sample: CD45RA+ positively selected. These receptors came from a man in his late teens or twenties in good health. Some clones in this sample may be carry-over from other donors' samples.

The chain has TRBV19 and TRBJ1-4; 12 bases agree with TRBD1. The junction had 8 bases not matched to a gene; V was cut back by 4 bases and J by 8 bases. CDR1 and CDR2 from the germline V gene are LNHDA and SQIVND (reference sequence). This CDR3 has 16 amino acids. Here the CDR3 reads CASSTPRDRGREKLFF. The CDR3 bases are TGTGCCAGTAGTACCCCCCGGGACAGGGGGCGCGAAAAACTGTTTTTT.

The chain employs TRBV12-5 and TRBJ2-5; 14 bases line up with TRBD2. With V trimmed by 5 bases and J by 5 bases, 10 bases remained unmatched. CDR1 and CDR2 (germline): LGHNT, FRNRAP. This CDR3 comprises 17 residues. The CDR3 sequence: CASGLPGLAGARETQYF. As DNA, the CDR3 is TGTGCTAGTGGTCTGCCGGGACTAGCGGGAGCTAGGGAGACCCAGTACTTC. Using reference TRBV12-5 and TRBJ2-5 for the parts outside the CDR3, the full variable domain is DARVTQTPRHKVTEMGQEVTMRCQPILGHNTVFWYRQTMMQGLELLAYFRNRAPLDDSGMPKDRFSAEMPDATLATLKIQPSEPRDSAVYFCASGLPGLAGARETQYFGPGTRLLVL.

J is TRBJ1-4 and V is TRBV6-1, with a weak D call TRBD1 (6 bases). V was cut by 1 base and J by 7 bases, with 16 bases left in between. CDR1 and CDR2 (germline): MNHNS, SASEGT. This CDR3 has 16 amino acids. Here the CDR3 reads CASSEGWGGLSEKLFF. The CDR3 DNA is TGTGCCAGCAGTGAAGGATGGGGGGGCCTTAGTGAAAAACTGTTTTTT.

This CDR3 is CSVRNRDSYGYTF. In nucleotides, the CDR3 is TGCAGCGTCCGGAACCGGGACAGCTATGGCTACACCTTC. The rearrangement links TRBV29-1 to TRBJ1-2; 7 bases agree with TRBD1. CDR1 and CDR2 from the germline V gene are SQVTM and ANQGSEA. The CDR3 contains 13 residues. J lost 4 bases, V lost 6 bases, and 8 bases had no gene match.

The V and J genes are TRBV5-4 and TRBJ2-6, with a weak D call TRBD2 (6 bases). V was trimmed by 4 bases and J by 2 bases, leaving 10 bases between them. CDR1 and CDR2 from the germline V gene are SGHNT and YYREEE (reference sequence). CDR3 length: 15 amino acids. The CDR3 sequence is CASSGTSAGANVLTF. The CDR3 DNA reads as TGTGCCAGCAGCGGGACTTCGGCTGGGGCCAACGTCCTGACTTTC.

V and J are TRBV10-3 and TRBJ2-7, with a possible D match to TRBD2 (6 bases). The CDR3 contains 12 residues. The germline V and J ends were trimmed by 7 bases and 6 bases, with 13 bases remaining between them. CDR1 is ENHRY and CDR2 is SYGVKD in the germline V gene. The CDR3 DNA follows: TGTGCCATCAAGGGTTCGGGGGTCGAGCAGTACTTC. It is translated as CAIKGSGVEQYF.

The chain carries TRBV28 and TRBJ2-7; unclear D gene. Germline lookup yields CDR1 MDHEN and CDR2 SYDVKM. V was clipped by 6 bases and J by 4 bases, with 13 bases between them. The CDR3 has 13 amino acids. CDR3 coding DNA: TGTGCCAGCAGCTCACTCGGGTTTTACGAGCAGTACTTC. Protein: CASSSLGFYEQYF.

V usage is TRBV29-1 and J usage is TRBJ1-2; D ambiguous. The germline V and J ends were trimmed by 7 bases and 7 bases, with 19 bases remaining between them. The CDR3 is made up of 13 amino acids. Germline values: CDR1 SQVTM, CDR2 ANQGSEA. The CDR3 region is CSATPSWNGGYTF. The CDR3 bases are TGCAGCGCTACCCCCTCATGGAACGGTGGCTACACCTTC. Full variable domain (rest looked up from reference TRBV29-1 and TRBJ1-2): SAVISQKPSRDICQRGTSLTIQCQVDSQVTMMFWYRQQPGQSLTLIATANQGSEATYESGFVIDKFPISRPNLTFSTLTVSNMSPEDSSIYLCSATPSWNGGYTFGSGTRLTVV.

The chain uses TRBV5-1 and TRBJ2-7; 7 bases line up with TRBD1. CDR3 length: 14 amino acids. Trimming took 0 bases from V and 5 from J; bases not matched to a gene: 5. Germline lookup yields CDR1 SGHRS and CDR2 YFSETQ. Here the CDR3 reads CASSLVRGRDEQYF. The CDR3 coding sequence is TGCGCCAGCAGCTTGGTGAGGGGGCGCGACGAGCAGTACTTC. Together with reference TRBV5-1 and TRBJ2-7, the CDR3 gives the full variable domain: KAGVTQTPRYLIKTRGQQVTLSCSPISGHRSVSWYQQTPGQGLQFLFEYFSETQRNKGNFPGRFSGRQFSNSRSEMNVSTLELGDSALYLCASSLVRGRDEQYFGPGTRLTVT.

The chain is built from TRBV5-1 and TRBJ2-7; D ambiguous. Trimming left V 0 bases short and J 6 bases short, with 13 bases between. CDR1 is SGHRS, CDR2 YFSETQ, per germline. The CDR3 length is 14 residues. Written as DNA, the CDR3 is TGCGCCAGCAGCTTGGCTACAGCGATAGGCGAGCAGTACTTC. As protein: CASSLATAIGEQYF.

The chain couples TRBV7-9 to TRBJ2-1; 8 bases match TRBD2. The V gene end was trimmed by 3 bases and the J gene end by 8 bases; junction bases not matched to a gene: 9. The CDR3 covers 15 residues. CDR1 SEHNR and CDR2 FQNEAQ come from the germline V gene (reference sequence). Here the CDR3 reads CASSLGLVPIHEQFF. CDR3 DNA sequence: TGTGCCAGCAGCTTGGGACTAGTTCCCATCCATGAGCAGTTCTTC.

V gene TRBV2 combines with J gene TRBJ1-1, with D possibly TRBD1 on 5 matching bases. Per germline, CDR1 SNHLY and CDR2 FYNNEI. The CDR3 spans 13 residues. V lost 9 bases, J lost 0 bases, and 11 bases lay in between. The CDR3 region is CASGGNMNTEAFF. CDR3 DNA sequence: TGTGCCAGTGGGGGAAACATGAACACTGAAGCTTTCTTT.